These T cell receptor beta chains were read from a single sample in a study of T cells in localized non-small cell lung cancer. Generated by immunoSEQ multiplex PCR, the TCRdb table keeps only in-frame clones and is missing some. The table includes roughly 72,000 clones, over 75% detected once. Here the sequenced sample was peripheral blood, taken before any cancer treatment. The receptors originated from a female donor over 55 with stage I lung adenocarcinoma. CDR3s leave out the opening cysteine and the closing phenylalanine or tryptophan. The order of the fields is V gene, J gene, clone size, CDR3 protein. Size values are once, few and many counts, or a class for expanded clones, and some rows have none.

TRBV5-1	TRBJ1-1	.	ASSLNMNTEAF
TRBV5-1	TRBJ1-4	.	ASSLVGRGEEKLF
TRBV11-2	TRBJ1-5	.	ASSLGANSNQPQH
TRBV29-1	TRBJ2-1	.	SVEGTHSYNEQF
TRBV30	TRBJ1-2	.	AWTVGGPNGGYGYT
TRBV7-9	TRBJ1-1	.	ASSSAHWAF
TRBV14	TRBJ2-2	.	ASSPWGRYTGELF
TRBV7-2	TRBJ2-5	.	ASSPFGGGTQY
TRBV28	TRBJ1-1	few	ASSFFGQKGSEAF
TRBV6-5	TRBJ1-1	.	ASSYSKANTEAF
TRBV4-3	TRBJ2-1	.	ASSQDSGYNEQF
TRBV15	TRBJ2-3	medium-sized	ATSRVPSTDTQY
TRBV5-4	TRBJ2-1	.	ASSLEGLGGYNEQF
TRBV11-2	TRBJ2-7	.	ASSWRAGGKDEQY
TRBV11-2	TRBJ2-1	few	ASAPGLASNEQF
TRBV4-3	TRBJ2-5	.	ASSQEYPLETQY
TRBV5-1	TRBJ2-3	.	ASSLGHPLTDTQY
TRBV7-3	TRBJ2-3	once	ASSLTGSYTDTQY
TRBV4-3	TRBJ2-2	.	ASSQEAVLAGANTGELF
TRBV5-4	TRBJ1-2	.	ASSNRDYGYT
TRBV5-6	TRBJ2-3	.	ASSPGTFTDTQY
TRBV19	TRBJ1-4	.	ASSPQAEKLF
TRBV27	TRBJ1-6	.	ASSLSGQSARSYNSPLH
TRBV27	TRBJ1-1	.	ASSLSILGTEAF
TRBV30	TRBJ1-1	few	AAENVRGNTEAF
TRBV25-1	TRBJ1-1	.	ATRRGGGNTEAF
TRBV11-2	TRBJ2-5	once	ASMRGPVETQY
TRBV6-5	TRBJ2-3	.	ASSYSPGGDTQY
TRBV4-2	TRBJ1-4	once	ASSQSGTGGRGEKLF
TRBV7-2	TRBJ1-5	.	ASSLGRVTGSHQPQH
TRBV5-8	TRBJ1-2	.	ASSRDSNYGYT
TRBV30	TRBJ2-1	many	AWSEGYEQF
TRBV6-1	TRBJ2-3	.	ASKLGFGTQY
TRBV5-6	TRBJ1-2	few	ASSFRGLGRYGYT
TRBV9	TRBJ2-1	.	ASSEEGGSSYNEQF
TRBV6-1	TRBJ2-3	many	ASSPMDTQY
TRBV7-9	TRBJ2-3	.	ASSLGLAGGVGDTQY
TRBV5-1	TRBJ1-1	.	ASSLDRLNTEAF
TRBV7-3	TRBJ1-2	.	ASSPQSGTAYGYT
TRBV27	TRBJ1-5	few	ASRASGSHQPQH
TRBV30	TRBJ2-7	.	AWSTGPEQY
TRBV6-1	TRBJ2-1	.	ASSERPGGNEQF
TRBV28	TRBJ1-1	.	ASSILRSEAF
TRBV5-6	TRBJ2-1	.	ASSLPQRTFSYNEQF
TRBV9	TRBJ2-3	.	ASSVVGGGPADTQY
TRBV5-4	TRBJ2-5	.	ASSLAAGGLTYQETQY
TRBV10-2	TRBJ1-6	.	ASSELSANSPLH
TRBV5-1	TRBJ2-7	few	ASSLGPSSIRSYEQY
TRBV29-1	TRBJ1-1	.	SGNQPGTEAF
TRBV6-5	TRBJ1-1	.	ASTGAGVNTEAF
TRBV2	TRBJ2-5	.	ASSEQRPQY
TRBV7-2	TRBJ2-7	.	ASSLVGRYEQY
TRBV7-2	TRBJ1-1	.	ASSLSGVYTEAF
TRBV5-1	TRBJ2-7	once	ASSGGQGYEQY
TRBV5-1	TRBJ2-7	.	ASSLGLAGGPDEQY